The 25 T cell receptor beta chains below come from one sample, sequenced in a study of technical replicates of blood from a handful of donors. Only in-frame clones appear in the TCRdb table, and some are missing; sequencing was by immunoSEQ multiplex PCR. Found here are tens of thousands of clones, approximately 93% of them singletons; the top ten hold 0.35% to 0.4%. The sample was T cells isolated from PBMCs. All receptors derive from a human donor in good health.

The V call is TRBV7-2, the J call TRBJ2-7; possibly TRBD2 for D (9 bases). The length of the CDR3 is 19 residues. Trimming left V 3 bases short and J 3 bases short, with 27 bases between. In germline, CDR1 is SGHTA, CDR2 FQGNSA. In nucleotides, the CDR3 is TGTGCCAGCAGCTTCCTGCGACAGGGGCCCCTAGCGGGACTCTACGAGCAGTACTTC. This gives the protein CASSFLRQGPLAGLYEQYF.

The chain recombines TRBV27 with TRBJ2-5; D gene ambiguous. The CDR3 is made up of 12 amino acids. The germline V gene has CDR1 MNHEY and CDR2 SMNVEV (reference sequence). V dropped 6 bases and J dropped 5 bases, with 10 bases sitting between them. CDR3 sequence reads: CASRSSVETQYF. CDR3 nucleotide sequence: TGTGCCAGCAGAAGCTCCGTTGAGACCCAGTACTTC.

The chain is built from TRBV7-3 and TRBJ1-1; 8 nucleotides line up with TRBD1. The CDR3 contains 13 residues. Losses at the gene ends were 5 bases for V and 7 bases for J; bases not matched to a gene: 6. Germline values: CDR1 SGHTA, CDR2 FQGTGA. The CDR3 DNA sequence: TGTGCCAGCAGCCTGCAGGGGGCTAGTGAAGCTTTCTTT. Protein sequence: CASSLQGASEAFF.

The rearrangement joins TRBV2 to TRBJ1-4, with D tentatively TRBD1 (5 bases). This CDR3 comprises 13 residues. CDR1 is SNHLY, CDR2 FYNNEI, per germline. V gave up 11 bases and J gave up 7 bases, with 17 bases separating them. This chain's CDR3 is CAGAVAVGEKLFF. In nucleotides, the CDR3 is TGTGCCGGGGCGGTGGCAGTGGGTGAAAAACTGTTTTTT.

V gene TRBV7-9 combines with J gene TRBJ2-7; 11 nucleotides line up with TRBD2. Germline V gene lookup returns CDR1 SEHNR and CDR2 FQNEAQ (reference sequence). This CDR3 is 14 amino acids long. With 2 bases clipped from V and 6 bases from J, the junction kept 3 bases outside the gene matches. The CDR3 here is CASSLSLAGGEQYF. The CDR3 nucleotides are TGTGCCAGCAGCTTAAGCCTAGCGGGAGGCGAGCAGTACTTC.

The chain is built from TRBV11-1 and TRBJ2-7, with 9 bases lining up with TRBD1. CDR1 and CDR2 (germline): SGHAT, FQDESV (reference sequence). The CDR3 runs to 15 residues. V shed 5 bases and J 4 bases; nucleotides not matched to a gene: 9. In nucleotides, the CDR3 is TGTGCCAGCAGCCCCCGGGACAGGGCATTGTACGAGCAGTACTTC. This gives the protein CASSPRDRALYEQYF.

The chain couples TRBV6-1 to TRBJ2-5; maybe TRBD2 (6 bases). Trimming took 1 base from V and 3 from J, leaving 9 bases between them. The CDR3 covers 14 residues. Per the germline V gene, CDR1 is MNHNS and CDR2 is SASEGT. CDR3: CASSEVGGKETQYF. For the CDR3, the DNA is TGTGCCAGCAGTGAAGTCGGAGGGAAAGAGACCCAGTACTTC.

The CDR3 region is CASSLMDRAADTQYF. The CDR3 DNA is TGTGCCAGCAGCTTAATGGACAGGGCAGCAGATACGCAGTATTTT. The gene calls are TRBV7-8 and TRBJ2-3; 8 positions agree with TRBD1. Germline CDR1 SGHVS, CDR2 FQNEAQ. The CDR3 covers 15 residues. V lost 2 bases to trimming and J lost 4 bases; unmatched junction nucleotides: 5.

The V and J genes are TRBV5-1 and TRBJ1-4, with 7 bases fitting TRBD1. Per the germline V gene, CDR1 is SGHRS and CDR2 is YFSETQ. The length of the CDR3 is 19 residues. V lost 4 bases, J lost 1 base, and 16 bases stayed unmatched. In nucleotides, the CDR3 is TGCGCCAGCAGCGAGAGACCGAACAGGGGACGGGGAACTAATGAAAAACTGTTTTTT. Amino acids: CASSERPNRGRGTNEKLFF.

The V gene is TRBV9, the J gene TRBJ2-3; 14 bases align to TRBD2. Germline V lookup: CDR1 SGDLS, CDR2 YYNGEE. This CDR3 contains 22 residues. V lost 1 base and J lost 3; bases outside the gene matches: 19. CDR3: CASSVNPYPGTSGSFNTDTQYF. The CDR3 bases are TGTGCCAGCAGCGTAAACCCGTACCCGGGGACTAGCGGGAGTTTTAATACAGATACGCAGTATTTT.

The chain couples TRBV5-4 to TRBJ2-7, with 7 bases matching TRBD2. V was pared by 4 bases and J by 0 bases, with 10 bases of the junction left unmatched. Germline V gene data show CDR1 as SGHNT and CDR2 as YYREEE (reference sequence). The CDR3 runs 16 residues. The DNA for the CDR3 is TGTGCCAGCAGCGGGCGGGGGATTAGTAGCTCCTACGAGCAGTACTTC. Translation: CASSGRGISSSYEQYF.

The V and J genes are TRBV4-2 and TRBJ2-3; 7 nucleotides line up with TRBD2. The germline V gene encodes CDR1 LGHNA and CDR2 YNFKEQ. V lost 0 bases to trimming and J lost 0 bases; unmatched junction nucleotides: 6. The CDR3 is made up of 17 amino acids. The CDR3 bases are TGTGCCAGCAGCCAAGAGGGGGGGAGTACTAGCACAGATACGCAGTATTTT. Its protein product is CASSQEGGSTSTDTQYF.

The rearrangement uses TRBV27 and TRBJ1-2; 7 bases align to TRBD1. With V trimmed by 0 bases and J by 8 bases, 9 bases remained unmatched. This CDR3 contains 15 residues. Per germline, CDR1 MNHEY and CDR2 SMNVEV (reference sequence). The CDR3 region has the DNA TGTGCCAGCAGTTTATCGAGACGTCAGGGGGGCGGCTACACCTTC. Translation gives CASSLSRRQGGGYTF.

V gene TRBV4-1 combines with J gene TRBJ2-7, with 11 bases matching TRBD1. The V gene end was trimmed by 5 bases and the J gene end by 4 bases; junction bases not matched to a gene: 4. CDR3 size: 14 residues. Germline-derived CDR1 and CDR2 are MGHRA and YSYEKL. CDR3 nucleotide sequence: TGCGCCAGCAGCTTTGGGACAGGGGGGTACGAGCAGTACTTC. Residues: CASSFGTGGYEQYF.

V gene TRBV30 combines with J gene TRBJ2-1; TRBD1 aligns across 9 bases. J lost 7 bases, V lost 1 base, and 5 bases had no gene match. The CDR3 totals 14 residues. Germline V gene sequence: CDR1 GTSNPN, CDR2 SVGIG (reference sequence). DNA of the CDR3: TGTGCCTGGAGTGCCGGGACAGGGATTAATGAGCAGTTCTTC. It translates to CAWSAGTGINEQFF.

The chain joins TRBV7-8 to TRBJ2-1; 13 bases line up with TRBD2. The CDR3 contains 16 residues. J lost 3 bases, V lost 5 bases, and 4 bases had no gene match. Per germline, CDR1 SGHVS and CDR2 FQNEAQ. This CDR3 reads CASSKGLAGLYNEQFF. The CDR3 nucleotides read TGTGCCAGCAGCAAGGGACTAGCGGGACTCTACAATGAGCAGTTCTTC.

V gene TRBV18 combines with J gene TRBJ1-2; 9 bases map to TRBD1. With V trimmed by 2 bases and J by 4 bases, 8 bases remained unmatched. The CDR3 covers 16 residues. Germline V gene lookup returns CDR1 KGHSH and CDR2 LQKENI. As DNA, the CDR3 is TGTGCCAGCTCACCAAGGGAACAGGGGGCGATCTATGGCTACACCTTC. Translation gives CASSPREQGAIYGYTF. Full variable domain (remainder filled in from reference TRBV18 and TRBJ1-2): NAGVMQNPRHLVRRRGQEARLRCSPMKGHSHVYWYRQLPEEGLKFMVYLQKENIIDESGMPKERFSAEFPKEGPSILRIQQVVRGDSAAYFCASSPREQGAIYGYTFGSGTRLTVV.

V is TRBV9 and J is TRBJ1-1, with 10 positions matching TRBD1. CDR3 size: 16 residues. V dropped 3 bases and J dropped 4; count of bases not matched to a gene: 9. CDR1 and CDR2 from the germline V gene are SGDLS and YYNGEE. The CDR3 DNA reads as TGTGCCAGCAGCGGCAGGGACAGGGGCAGAGGCACTGAAGCTTTCTTT. This sequence encodes CASSGRDRGRGTEAFF. The full variable domain, in which reference TRBV9 and TRBJ1-1 provide the parts outside the CDR3, is DSGVTQTPKHLITATGQRVTLRCSPRSGDLSVYWYQQSLDQGLQFLIQYYNGEERAKGNILERFSAQQFPDLHSELNLSSLELGDSALYFCASSGRDRGRGTEAFFGQGTRLTVV.

The rearrangement joins TRBV5-4 to TRBJ1-1; D is perhaps TRBD1 (5 bases). Trimming left V 4 bases short and J 0 bases short, with 13 bases between. CDR1 and CDR2 (germline): SGHNT, YYREEE (reference sequence). The CDR3 length is 15 residues. CDR3 residues: CASSPGRLMNTEAFF. The CDR3 DNA reads TGTGCCAGCAGCCCAGGGCGGTTGATGAACACTGAAGCTTTCTTT.

This chain links TRBV5-1 with TRBJ2-5; weak D call: TRBD1 (6 bases). Trimming cost V 4 bases and J 5 bases, with 15 bases left between them. This CDR3 is built from 14 residues. Germline values: CDR1 SGHRS, CDR2 YFSETQ. The DNA for the CDR3 is TGCGCCAGCAGCCTCGGACAGATTGCGGAGACCCAGTACTTC. Its translation: CASSLGQIAETQYF.

J is TRBJ2-3 and V is TRBV7-2, with 13 bases lining up with TRBD2. The junction had 8 bases not matched to a gene; V was cut back by 5 bases and J by 3 bases. This CDR3 is 17 amino acids long. Germline lookup yields CDR1 SGHTA and CDR2 FQGNSA. The CDR3 region is CASSEGLAGDETDTQYF. CDR3 coding DNA: TGTGCCAGCAGCGAAGGACTAGCGGGAGATGAGACAGATACGCAGTATTTT.

This clone was found once. The J gene is TRBJ1-2, the V gene TRBV27; 9 positions match TRBD1. CDR1 is MNHEY, CDR2 SMNVEV, per germline (reference sequence). Germline trimming cut 5 bases from V and 4 bases from J; bases unmatched to any gene: 14. The CDR3 totals 17 residues. The CDR3 loop reads CASSHTGTGLLFYGYTF. CDR3 DNA: TGTGCCAGCAGTCATACCGGGACAGGGCTACTTTTCTATGGCTACACCTTC.

The chain combines TRBV7-9 with TRBJ2-2; possible D gene TRBD2, 5 bases. Germline V gene sequence: CDR1 SEHNR, CDR2 FQNEAQ (reference sequence). Trimming left V 1 base short and J 11 bases short, with 20 bases between. The CDR3 loop spans 16 amino acids. CDR3 in DNA: TGTGCCAGCAGCTTAGGTCGCTCTGAGGTGGAGGAAGAGCTGTTTTTT. As protein: CASSLGRSEVEEELFF.

This clone appeared a single time. This chain connects TRBV4-3 to TRBJ2-5, with 7 bases aligning to TRBD2. The CDR3 contains 14 residues. CDR1 and CDR2 (germline): LGHNA, YSLEER. J lost 5 bases, V lost 6 bases, and 9 bases had no gene match. The CDR3 DNA reads TGCGCCAGCAGGCTACACGTGGGGGGGGAGACCCAGTACTTC. Translation: CASRLHVGGETQYF.

The chain couples TRBV9 to TRBJ2-2; TRBD1 might be the D (5 bases). CDR1 is SGDLS and CDR2 is YYNGEE in the germline V gene. CDR3 length: 14 amino acids. With 0 bases removed from V and 4 bases from J, the gap between germline ends came to 7 bases. The CDR3 region is CASSVVGATGELFF. CDR3 bases: TGTGCCAGCAGCGTAGTTGGGGCCACCGGGGAGCTGTTTTTT. Together with reference TRBV9 and TRBJ2-2, the CDR3 gives the full variable domain: DSGVTQTPKHLITATGQRVTLRCSPRSGDLSVYWYQQSLDQGLQFLIQYYNGEERAKGNILERFSAQQFPDLHSELNLSSLELGDSALYFCASSVVGATGELFFGEGSRLTVL.